This TCR beta chain was sequenced in a study of T-cell reconstitution after alpha-beta-depleted transplantation in children. V was pared by 2 bases and J by 12 bases, with 11 bases between. The CDR3 length is 12 residues. Germline assignment: CDR1 SEHNR and CDR2 FQNEAQ (reference sequence). Unique molecular identifiers were incorporated into the prepared TCRbeta library. In TCRdb, the PCR reads were re-called with MiXCR into one record per CDR3 protein. The data hold about 610,000 distinct CDR3 sequences, with 27% observed a single time. Study-wide results and caveats: Alpha-beta T cells present about two months after transplant were reported to originate from several hundred expanded graft clones. Diversity and T-cell counts at one year after transplant derived mostly from new T cells.

This clonotype was observed a handful of times. The antigen is not known. V is TRBV7-9 and J is TRBJ2-1; D uncertain. The receptor was isolated from a boy younger than two with Wiskott-Aldrich syndrome, due to receive a stem cell transplant. The input for sequencing was PBMCs, taken before TCRalphabeta/CD19-depleted stem cell transplant. The CDR3 protein is CASSLTYPGQFF. CDR3 DNA sequence: TGTGCCAGCAGCTTAACTTATCCGGGGCAGTTCTTC.